These 4 T cell receptor beta chains were all obtained from the same sample, sequenced in a study of shared clonotypes between healthy human individuals. Naive CD8 cells lacked CD45RO, underwent positive selection for CCR7 and left out terminally differentiated effector memory CD45RA+ cells. The table came from immunoSEQ multiplex PCR; TCRdb's copy has only in-frame clones and leaves some out. The top ten hold about 1.8% of the sample, which has millions of clones, about 92% seen once. Sequencing was carried out using naive CD8+ T cells from PBMCs. Source of these receptors: a young man in good health. Some clones in this sample may be carry-over from other donors' samples.

The chain combines TRBV29-1 with TRBJ1-1; D might be TRBD1 (6 bases). The length of the CDR3 is 12 residues. V lost 5 bases and J 8 bases, leaving 15 bases between the germline ends. CDR1 is SQVTM and CDR2 is ANQGSEA in the germline V gene. CDR3 region: CSVLWGASEAFF. In DNA form, the CDR3 reads TGCAGCGTTCTGTGGGGGGCCTCCGAAGCTTTCTTT.

V gene TRBV6-6 combines with J gene TRBJ2-7; TRBD1 matches 11 bases. The germline gives CDR1 MNHNY, CDR2 SVGAGI (reference sequence). This CDR3 spans 16 amino acids. V was clipped by 2 bases and J by 4 bases; unmatched bases: 7. The CDR3 reads CASSYPRDRGEYEQYF. Written as DNA, the CDR3 is TGTGCCAGCAGTTACCCCCGGGACAGGGGGGAGTACGAGCAGTACTTC.

This chain connects TRBV6-1 to TRBJ1-1; D is unclear. The CDR3 totals 14 residues. Trimming took 1 base from V and 3 from J, leaving 9 bases between them. Germline V gene lookup returns CDR1 MNHNS and CDR2 SASEGT. In DNA form, the CDR3 reads TGTGCCAGCAGTGAAGATGGCAGCTACACTGAAGCTTTCTTT. It encodes CASSEDGSYTEAFF.

The chain has TRBV27 and TRBJ2-7, with D possibly being TRBD2 (6 bases). The CDR3 covers 14 residues. CDR1 is MNHEY, CDR2 SMNVEV, per germline (reference sequence). With 8 bases removed from V and 3 bases from J, the gap between germline ends came to 17 bases. As DNA, the CDR3 is TGTGCCAGCGCTGGGGGGTCGGCGCGCTACGAGCAGTACTTC. Protein: CASAGGSARYEQYF.